This T cell receptor beta chain is from a study of OX40 agonist ivuxolimab in advanced cancers. The CDR3 consists of 15 residues. Per germline, CDR1 SGHNT and CDR2 YYREEE (reference sequence). V lost 4 bases to trimming and J lost 7 bases, with 20 bases between them. Any history of autoimmune disease or systemic immunosuppression disqualified patients. The table came from immunoSEQ multiplex PCR; TCRdb's copy has only in-frame clones and leaves some out. The sample carries around 60,000 clones, 80% to 95% recorded once. The sequence was obtained from an adult with an advanced solid tumor such as melanoma, head and neck, liver or kidney cancer. This specimen was CD4+ or CD8+ T cells sorted from blood, taken in a trial of the OX40 agonist ivuxolimab. The V gene is TRBV5-4, the J gene TRBJ1-2; D not certain. The CDR3 spells CASSTRQIPMSGYTF. As DNA, the CDR3 is TGTGCCAGCAGCACACGCCAAATACCTATGTCTGGCTACACCTTC.